Here is one TCR beta chain with its context. What it binds is unknown. The table came from immunoSEQ multiplex PCR; TCRdb's copy has only in-frame clones and leaves some out. This table holds millions of clones, roughly 94% found once. CDR3 size: 16 residues. With 2 bases removed from V and 3 bases from J, the gap between germline ends came to 14 bases. The V gene's germline CDR1 is ENHRY and CDR2 SYGVKD. These data are taken from a study of shared clonotypes between healthy human individuals. Study background: There were three CD4 naive, three CD4 memory, two CD8 naive and one CD8 memory plates per donor.

Notes on the study in general: Roughly 5% of naive CD4 clonotypes were common to several donors.

A CD45RA-negative memory subset and a CD45RA+ naive subset were separated from the CD4+ cells. The receptor was derived from a man aged 18 to 29 in good health. The chain recombines TRBV10-3 with TRBJ1-5; D perhaps matches TRBD1 (5 bases). Input material: naive CD4+ T cells sorted from blood. Regarding subset: CD45RA+ positively selected. The CDR3 reads CAISEGQGGANQPQHF. The CDR3 DNA is TGTGCCATCAGTGAGGGGCAGGGAGGCGCCAATCAGCCCCAGCATTTT.